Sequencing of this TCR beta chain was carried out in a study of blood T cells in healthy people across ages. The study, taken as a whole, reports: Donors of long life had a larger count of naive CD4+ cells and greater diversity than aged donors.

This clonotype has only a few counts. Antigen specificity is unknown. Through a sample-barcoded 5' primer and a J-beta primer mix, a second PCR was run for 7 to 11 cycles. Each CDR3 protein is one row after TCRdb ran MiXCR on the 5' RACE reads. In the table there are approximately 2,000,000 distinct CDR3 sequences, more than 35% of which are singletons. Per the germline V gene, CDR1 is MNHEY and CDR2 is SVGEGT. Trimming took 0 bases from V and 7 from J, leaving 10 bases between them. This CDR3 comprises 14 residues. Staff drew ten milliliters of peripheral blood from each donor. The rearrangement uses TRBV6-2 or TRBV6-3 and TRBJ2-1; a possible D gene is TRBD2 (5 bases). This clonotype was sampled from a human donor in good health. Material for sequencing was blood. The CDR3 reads CASSYSLLGNEQFF. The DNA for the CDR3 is TGTGCCAGCAGTTACTCCCTACTAGGGAATGAGCAGTTCTTC.